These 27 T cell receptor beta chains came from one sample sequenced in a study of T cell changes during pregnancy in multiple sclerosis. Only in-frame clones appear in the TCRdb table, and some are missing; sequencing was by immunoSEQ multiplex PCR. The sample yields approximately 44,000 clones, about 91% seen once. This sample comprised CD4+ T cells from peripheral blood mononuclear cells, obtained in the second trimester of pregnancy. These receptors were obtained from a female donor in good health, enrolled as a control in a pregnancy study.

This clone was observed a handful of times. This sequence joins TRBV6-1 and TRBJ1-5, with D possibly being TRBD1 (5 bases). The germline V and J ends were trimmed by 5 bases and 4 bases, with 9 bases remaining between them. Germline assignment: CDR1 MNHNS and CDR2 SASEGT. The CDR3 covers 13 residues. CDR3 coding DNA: TGTGCCAGCAGTTTAGACAGTAATCAGCCCCAGCATTTT. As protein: CASSLDSNQPQHF.

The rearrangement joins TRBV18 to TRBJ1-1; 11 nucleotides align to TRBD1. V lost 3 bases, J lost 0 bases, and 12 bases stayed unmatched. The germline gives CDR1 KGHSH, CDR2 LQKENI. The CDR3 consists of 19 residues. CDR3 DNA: TGTGCCAGCTCACCTAACAAAATCGGGACAGGGGGGATGAACACTGAAGCTTTCTTT. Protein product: CASSPNKIGTGGMNTEAFF.

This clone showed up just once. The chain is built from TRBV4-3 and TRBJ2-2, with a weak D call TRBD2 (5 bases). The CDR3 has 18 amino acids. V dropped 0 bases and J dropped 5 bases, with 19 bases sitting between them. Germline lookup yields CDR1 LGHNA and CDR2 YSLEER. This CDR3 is CASSQELVGAGRTGELFF. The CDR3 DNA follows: TGCGCCAGCAGCCAAGAATTGGTGGGAGCCGGGCGGACCGGGGAGCTGTTTTTT.

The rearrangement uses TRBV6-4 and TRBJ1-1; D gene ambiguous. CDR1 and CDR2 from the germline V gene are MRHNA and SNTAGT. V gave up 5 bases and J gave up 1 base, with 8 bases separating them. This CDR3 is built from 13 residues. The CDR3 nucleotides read TGTGCCAGCAGTCTTACTGCGAACACTGAAGCTTTCTTT. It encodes CASSLTANTEAFF.

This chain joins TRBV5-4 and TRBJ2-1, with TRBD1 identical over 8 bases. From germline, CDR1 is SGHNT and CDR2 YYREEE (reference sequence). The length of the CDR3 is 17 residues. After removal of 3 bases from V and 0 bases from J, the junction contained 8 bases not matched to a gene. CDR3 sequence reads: CASSYKQGVFSYNEQFF. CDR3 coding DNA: TGTGCCAGCAGCTACAAACAGGGGGTTTTCTCCTACAATGAGCAGTTCTTC.

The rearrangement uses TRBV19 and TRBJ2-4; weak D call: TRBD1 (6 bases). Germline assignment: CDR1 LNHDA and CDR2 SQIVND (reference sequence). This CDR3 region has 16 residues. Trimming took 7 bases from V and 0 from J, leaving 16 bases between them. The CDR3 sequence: CASTRTDRLAKNIQYF. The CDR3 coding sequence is TGTGCCAGTACCCGGACAGACCGACTAGCCAAAAACATTCAGTACTTC.

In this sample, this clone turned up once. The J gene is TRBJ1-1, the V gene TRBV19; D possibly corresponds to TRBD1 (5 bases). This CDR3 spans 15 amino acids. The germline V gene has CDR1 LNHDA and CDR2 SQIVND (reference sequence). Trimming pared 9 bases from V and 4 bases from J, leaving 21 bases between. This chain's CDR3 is CARRGEEVLGTEAFF. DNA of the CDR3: TGTGCCAGGCGGGGGGAAGAGGTATTGGGCACTGAAGCTTTCTTT.

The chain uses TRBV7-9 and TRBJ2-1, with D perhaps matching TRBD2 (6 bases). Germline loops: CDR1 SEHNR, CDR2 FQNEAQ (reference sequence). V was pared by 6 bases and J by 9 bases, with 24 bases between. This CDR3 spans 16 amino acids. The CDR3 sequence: CASRELKSLGDSEQFF. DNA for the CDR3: TGTGCCAGCAGAGAGCTTAAGAGTCTAGGGGACTCTGAGCAGTTCTTC.

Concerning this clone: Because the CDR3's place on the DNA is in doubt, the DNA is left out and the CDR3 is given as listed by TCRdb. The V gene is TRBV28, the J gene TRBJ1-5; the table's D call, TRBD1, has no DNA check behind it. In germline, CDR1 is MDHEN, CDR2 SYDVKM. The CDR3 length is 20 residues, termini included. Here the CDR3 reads CASSLGMGQRQGATHQPQHF.

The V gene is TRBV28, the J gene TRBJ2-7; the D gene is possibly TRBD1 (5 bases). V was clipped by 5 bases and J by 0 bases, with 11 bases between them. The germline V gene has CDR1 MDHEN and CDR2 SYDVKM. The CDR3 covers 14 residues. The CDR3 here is CASSHRQFSYEQYF. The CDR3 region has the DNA TGTGCCAGCAGTCATCGACAGTTCTCCTACGAGCAGTACTTC.

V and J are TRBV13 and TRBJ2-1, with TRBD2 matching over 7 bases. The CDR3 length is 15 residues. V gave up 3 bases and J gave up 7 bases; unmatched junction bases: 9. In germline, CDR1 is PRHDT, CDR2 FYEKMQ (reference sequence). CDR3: CASSFRLAPGNEQFF. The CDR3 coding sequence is TGTGCCAGCAGCTTCCGACTAGCTCCGGGGAATGAGCAGTTCTTC.

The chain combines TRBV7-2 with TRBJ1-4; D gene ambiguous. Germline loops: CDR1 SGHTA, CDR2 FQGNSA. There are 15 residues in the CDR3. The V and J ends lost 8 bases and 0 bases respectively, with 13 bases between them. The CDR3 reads CASVPGASTNEKLFF. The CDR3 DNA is TGTGCCAGCGTTCCAGGTGCTTCAACTAATGAAAAACTGTTTTTT. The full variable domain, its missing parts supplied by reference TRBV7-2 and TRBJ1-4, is GAGVSQSPSNKVTEKGKDVELRCDPISGHTALYWYRQSLGQGLEFLIYFQGNSAPDKSGLPSDRFSAERTGGSVSTLTIQRTQQEDSAVYLCASVPGASTNEKLFFGSGTQLSVL.

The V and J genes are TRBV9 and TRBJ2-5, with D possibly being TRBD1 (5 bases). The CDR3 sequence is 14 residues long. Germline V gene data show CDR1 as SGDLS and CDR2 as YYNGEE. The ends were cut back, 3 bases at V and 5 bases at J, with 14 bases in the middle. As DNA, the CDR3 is TGTGCCAGCAGCGCCAAAACAGGTTGGGAGACCCAGTACTTC. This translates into CASSAKTGWETQYF.

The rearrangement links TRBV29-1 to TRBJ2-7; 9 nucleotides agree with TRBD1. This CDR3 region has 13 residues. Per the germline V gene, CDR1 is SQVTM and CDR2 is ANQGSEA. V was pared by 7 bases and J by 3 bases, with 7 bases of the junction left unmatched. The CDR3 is CSGGQGSIYEQYF. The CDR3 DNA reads TGCAGCGGGGGACAGGGATCAATCTACGAGCAGTACTTC.

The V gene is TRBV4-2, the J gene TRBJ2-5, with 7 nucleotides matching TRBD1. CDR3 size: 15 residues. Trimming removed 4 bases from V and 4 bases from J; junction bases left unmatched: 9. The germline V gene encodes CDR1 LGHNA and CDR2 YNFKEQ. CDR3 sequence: CASSPNDRVSETQYF. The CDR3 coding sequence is TGTGCCAGCAGCCCCAATGACAGGGTATCAGAGACCCAGTACTTC.

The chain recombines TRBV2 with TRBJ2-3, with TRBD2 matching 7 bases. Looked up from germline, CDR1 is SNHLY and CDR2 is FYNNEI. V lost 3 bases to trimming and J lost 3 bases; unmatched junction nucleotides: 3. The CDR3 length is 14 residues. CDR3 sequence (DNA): TGTGCCAGCAGTGACGGGAGGAGTACAGATACGCAGTATTTT. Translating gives CASSDGRSTDTQYF.

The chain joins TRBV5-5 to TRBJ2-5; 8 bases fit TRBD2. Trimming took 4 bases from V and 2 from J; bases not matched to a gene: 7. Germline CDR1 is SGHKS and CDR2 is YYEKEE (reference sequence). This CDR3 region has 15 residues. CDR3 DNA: TGTGCCAGCAGCCAACCGACGGGGGGGCAAGAGACCCAGTACTTC. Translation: CASSQPTGGQETQYF.

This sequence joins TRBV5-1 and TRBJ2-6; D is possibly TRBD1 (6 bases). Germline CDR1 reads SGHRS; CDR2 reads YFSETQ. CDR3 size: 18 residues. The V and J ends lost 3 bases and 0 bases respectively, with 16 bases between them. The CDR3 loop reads CASSSLMGAGSGANVLTF. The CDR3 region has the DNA TGCGCCAGCAGCTCGTTGATGGGGGCCGGCTCTGGGGCCAACGTCCTGACTTTC.

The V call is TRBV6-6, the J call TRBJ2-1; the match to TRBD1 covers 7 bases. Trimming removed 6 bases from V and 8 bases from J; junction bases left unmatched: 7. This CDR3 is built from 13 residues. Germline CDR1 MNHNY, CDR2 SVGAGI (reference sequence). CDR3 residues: CASRAGGKDEQFF. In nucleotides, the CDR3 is TGTGCCAGCAGGGCAGGGGGAAAAGATGAGCAGTTCTTC.

CDR3 region: CASSESGIEQYF. For the CDR3, the DNA is TGTGCCAGCAGTGAATCAGGGATCGAGCAGTACTTC. The chain links TRBV25-1 to TRBJ2-7; D is perhaps TRBD1 (5 bases). The CDR3 consists of 12 residues. Germline CDR1 reads MGHDK; CDR2 reads SYGVNS. Trimming took 1 base from V and 6 from J, leaving 7 bases between them.

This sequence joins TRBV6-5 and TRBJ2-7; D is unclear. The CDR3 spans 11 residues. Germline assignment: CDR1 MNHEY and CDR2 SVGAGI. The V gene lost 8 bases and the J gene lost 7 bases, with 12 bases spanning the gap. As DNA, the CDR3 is TGTGCCAGCTCTCTCAACGGGGAGCAGTACTTC. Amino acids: CASSLNGEQYF.

The chain's CDR3 is CASSSTGFYEQYF. The CDR3 DNA reads as TGTGCCAGCAGCTCGACAGGGTTCTACGAGCAGTACTTC. The chain links TRBV28 to TRBJ2-7, with 7 positions matching TRBD1. With V trimmed by 6 bases and J by 3 bases, 5 bases remained unmatched. The germline CDR1 and CDR2 sequences are MDHEN and SYDVKM. This CDR3 is 13 amino acids long. Full variable domain (remainder filled in from reference TRBV28 and TRBJ2-7): DVKVTQSSRYLVKRTGEKVFLECVQDMDHENMFWYRQDPGLGLRLIYFSYDVKMKEKGDIPEGYSVSREKKERFSLILESASTNQTSMYLCASSSTGFYEQYFGPGTRLTVT.

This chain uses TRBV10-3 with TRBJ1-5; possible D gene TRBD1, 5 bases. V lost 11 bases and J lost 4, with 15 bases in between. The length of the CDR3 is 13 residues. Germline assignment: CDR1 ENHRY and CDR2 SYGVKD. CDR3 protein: CAARTTDNQPQHF. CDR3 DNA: TGTGCCGCACGGACGACAGATAATCAGCCCCAGCATTTT.

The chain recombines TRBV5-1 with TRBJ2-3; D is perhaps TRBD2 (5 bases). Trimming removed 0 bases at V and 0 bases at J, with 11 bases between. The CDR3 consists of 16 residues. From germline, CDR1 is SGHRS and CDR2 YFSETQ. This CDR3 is CASSLVPGSSTDTQYF. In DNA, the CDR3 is TGCGCCAGCAGCTTGGTACCGGGGTCTAGCACAGATACGCAGTATTTT.

In DNA, the CDR3 is TGTGCCAGCAGTGAGGCGGGGGGCGGATACGAGCAGTACTTC. The encoded protein is CASSEAGGGYEQYF. This chain uses TRBV2 with TRBJ2-7; TRBD2 matches at 8 bases. The CDR3 spans 14 residues. The V segment lost 3 bases and the J segment 4 bases; nucleotides outside the gene matches: 5. The germline V gene encodes CDR1 SNHLY and CDR2 FYNNEI.

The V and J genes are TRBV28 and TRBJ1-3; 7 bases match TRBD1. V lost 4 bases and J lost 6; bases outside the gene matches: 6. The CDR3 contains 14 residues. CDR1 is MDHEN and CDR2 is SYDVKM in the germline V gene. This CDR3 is CASSSGTDLNTIYF. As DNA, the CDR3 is TGTGCCAGCAGTTCCGGGACAGATCTAAACACCATATATTTT.

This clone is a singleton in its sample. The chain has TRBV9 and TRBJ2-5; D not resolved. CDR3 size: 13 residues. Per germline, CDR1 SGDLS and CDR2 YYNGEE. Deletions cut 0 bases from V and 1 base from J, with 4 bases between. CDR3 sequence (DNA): TGTGCCAGCAGCGTAGCTCTCCAAGAGACCCAGTACTTC. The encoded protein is CASSVALQETQYF.